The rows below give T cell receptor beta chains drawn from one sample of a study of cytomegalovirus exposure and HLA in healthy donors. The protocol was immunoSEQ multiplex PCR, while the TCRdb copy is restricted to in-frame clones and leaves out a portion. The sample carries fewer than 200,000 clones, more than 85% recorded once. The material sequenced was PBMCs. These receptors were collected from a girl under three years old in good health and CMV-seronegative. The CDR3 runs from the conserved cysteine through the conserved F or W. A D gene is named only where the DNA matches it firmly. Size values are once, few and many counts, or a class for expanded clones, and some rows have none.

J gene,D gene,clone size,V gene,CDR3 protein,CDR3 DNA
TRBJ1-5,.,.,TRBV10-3,CAISENGGQPQHF,TGTGCCATCAGTGAGAACGGGGGTCAGCCCCAGCATTTT
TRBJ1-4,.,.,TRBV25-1,CASSDEEANEKLFF,TGTGCCAGCAGTGACGAAGAGGCTAATGAAAAACTGTTTTTT
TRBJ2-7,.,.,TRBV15,CATSGSGGHRYEQYF,TGTGCCACCAGCGGCAGCGGTGGGCATCGCTACGAGCAGTACTTC
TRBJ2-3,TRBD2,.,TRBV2,CASRVSASGGAHTDTQYF,TGTGCCAGCAGGGTTTCGGCTAGCGGGGGGGCACACACAGATACGCAGTATTTT
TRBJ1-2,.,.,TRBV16,CASSQYGLLGQTRRAGYTF,TGTGCCAGCAGCCAATATGGACTCTTAGGCCAGACCCGGAGAGCGGGCTACACCTTC
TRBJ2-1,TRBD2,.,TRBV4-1,CASSHGLAGGCNEQFF,TGCGCCAGCAGCCACGGACTAGCGGGAGGGTGCAATGAGCAGTTCTTC
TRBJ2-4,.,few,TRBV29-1,CSAEGGGENIQYF,TGCAGCGCCGAGGGGGGGGGCGAAAACATTCAGTACTTC
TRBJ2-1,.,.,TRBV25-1,CASPWESSYNEQFF,TGTGCCAGCCCATGGGAGAGCTCCTACAATGAGCAGTTCTTC
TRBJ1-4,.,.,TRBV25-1,CASSETHREKLFF,TGTGCCAGCAGTGAAACCCACAGGGAAAAACTGTTTTTT
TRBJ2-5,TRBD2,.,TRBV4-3,CASSQDPFAGEGVEETQYF,TGCGCCAGCAGCCAAGACCCTTTTGCGGGAGAAGGGGTAGAAGAGACCCAGTACTTC
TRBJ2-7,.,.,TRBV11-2,CASSRMEASAYEQYF,TGTGCCAGCAGCCGGATGGAGGCATCTGCCTACGAGCAGTACTTC
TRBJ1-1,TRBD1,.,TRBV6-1,CASSPKQGAYTEAFF,TGTGCCAGCAGCCCGAAACAGGGGGCGTACACTGAAGCTTTCTTT
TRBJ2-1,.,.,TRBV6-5,CASSYGSGGYNEQFF,TGTGCCAGCAGTTACGGGTCAGGGGGGTACAATGAGCAGTTCTTC
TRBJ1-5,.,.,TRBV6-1,CASSEAWREDQPQHF,TGTGCCAGCAGTGAAGCTTGGAGGGAAGATCAGCCCCAGCATTTT
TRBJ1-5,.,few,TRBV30,CAWQQGRQPQHF,TGTGCCTGGCAACAGGGAAGACAGCCCCAGCATTTT
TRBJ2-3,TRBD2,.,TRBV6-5,CASHSETSPWGTQYF,TGTGCCAGCCACTCTGAGACTAGCCCCTGGGGTACGCAGTATTTT
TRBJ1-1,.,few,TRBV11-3,CASSLEGSTEAFF,TGTGCCAGCAGCTTAGAAGGGAGCACTGAAGCTTTCTTT
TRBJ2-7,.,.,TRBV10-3,CAITGGPGEQYF,TGTGCCATCACCGGGGGGCCGGGAGAGCAGTACTTC
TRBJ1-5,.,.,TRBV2,CASSPPGNSNQPQHF,TGTGCCAGCAGCCCACCTGGCAATAGCAATCAGCCCCAGCATTTT
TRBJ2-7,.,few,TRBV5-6,CASSRSFYEQYF,TGTGCCAGCAGCCGTTCCTTCTACGAGCAGTACTTC